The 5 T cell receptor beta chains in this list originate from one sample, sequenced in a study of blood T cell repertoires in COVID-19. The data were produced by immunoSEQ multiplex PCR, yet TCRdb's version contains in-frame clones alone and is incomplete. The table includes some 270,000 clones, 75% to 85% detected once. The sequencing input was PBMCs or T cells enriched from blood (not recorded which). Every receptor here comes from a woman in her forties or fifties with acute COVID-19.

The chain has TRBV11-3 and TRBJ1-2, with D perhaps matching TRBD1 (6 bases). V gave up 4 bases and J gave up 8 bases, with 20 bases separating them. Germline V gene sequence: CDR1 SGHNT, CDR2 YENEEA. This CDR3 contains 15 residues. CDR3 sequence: CASSSPGDRNYGYTF. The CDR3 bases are TGTGCCAGCAGCTCCCCGGGCGACAGGAATTACGGCTACACCTTC.

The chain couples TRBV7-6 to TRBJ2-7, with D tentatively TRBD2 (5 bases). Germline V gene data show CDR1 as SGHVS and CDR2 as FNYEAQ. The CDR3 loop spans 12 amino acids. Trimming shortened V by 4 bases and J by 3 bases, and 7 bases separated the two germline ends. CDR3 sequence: CASSSSGYEQYF. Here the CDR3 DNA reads TGTGCCAGCAGCTCCAGCGGCTACGAGCAGTACTTC.

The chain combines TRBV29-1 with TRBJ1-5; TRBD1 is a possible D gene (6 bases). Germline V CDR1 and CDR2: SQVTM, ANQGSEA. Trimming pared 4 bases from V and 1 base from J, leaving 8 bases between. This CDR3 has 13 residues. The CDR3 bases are TGCAGCGTTGTGGACAGCAGCAATCAGCCCCAGCATTTT. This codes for CSVVDSSNQPQHF.

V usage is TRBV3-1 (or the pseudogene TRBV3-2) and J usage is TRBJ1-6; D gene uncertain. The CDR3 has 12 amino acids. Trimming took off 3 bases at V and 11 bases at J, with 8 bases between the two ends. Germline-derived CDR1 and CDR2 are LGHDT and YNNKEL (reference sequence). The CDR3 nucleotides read TGTGCCAGCAGCCAGCCGGAGACACCCCTCCACTTT. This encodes CASSQPETPLHF.

The CDR3 bases are TGTGCGCGACAGGGGGCCGGGGCAGATACGCAGTATTTT. As protein: CARQGAGADTQYF. The chain is built from TRBV30 and TRBJ2-3, with 10 bases matching TRBD1. The CDR3 is made up of 13 amino acids. Germline CDR1 GTSNPN, CDR2 SVGIG (reference sequence).